The following is a T cell receptor (beta chain) sequence with its context. This CDR3 is also generated by other DNA sequences in the sample. Nashville, Tennessee was home to all donors, each a Caucasian adult. This specimen comes from a study of shared clonotypes between healthy human individuals. Using 200 ng DNA, about 30,000 T cell genomes, the sorted-subset replicate PCRs were run. Using immunoSEQ multiplex PCR, the repertoire was profiled, and TCRdb retains in-frame clones only, with some absent. The sample has a few million clones, approximately 95% seen once. V was cut by 0 bases and J by 1 base, with 5 bases left in between. The CDR3 totals 14 residues. Germline assignment: CDR1 SEHNR and CDR2 FQNEAQ (reference sequence).

The gene calls are TRBV7-9 and TRBJ2-3; weak D call: TRBD2 (5 bases). The source of this sequence is a man aged 18 to 29 in good health. Some clones in this sample may be carry-over from other donors' samples. Sequenced material: naive CD4+ T cells from PBMCs. Stated subset: CD45RA+ positively selected. This chain's CDR3 is CASSLAGGTDTQYF. In DNA, the CDR3 is TGTGCCAGCAGCTTAGCGGGAGGCACAGATACGCAGTATTTT. Variable domain in full (rest from reference TRBV7-9 and TRBJ2-3): DTGVSQNPRHKITKRGQNVTFRCDPISEHNRLYWYRQTLGQGPEFLTYFQNEAQLEKSRLLSDRFSAERPKGSFSTLEIQRTEQGDSAMYLCASSLAGGTDTQYFGPGTRLTVL.